Included here is one T cell receptor beta chain sequence, with context. Its antigen remains unknown. The naive CD8 population came from CD45RO-negative cells selected for CCR7, without terminally differentiated effector memory CD45RA+ cells. This entry is derived from a study of shared clonotypes between healthy human individuals. Each subset's genomic DNA was shared equally among a number of immunoSEQ plates. Study processing details: With immunoSEQ giving junction-only sequences and no quality scores, filtering differed. Libraries were prepared by immunoSEQ multiplex PCR; TCRdb keeps only in-frame clonotypes and omits some of them. V and J calls and clone size are given by that table; D and trimming were obtained from the DNA. The sample carries 550,000 to 600,000 clones, roughly 98% recorded once. Whole-study findings and limits: In having few donors, the study represented limited genetic and exposure-history diversity.

Germline V gene data show CDR1 as MNHEY and CDR2 as SVGAGI. The CDR3 has 13 residues. The V end was cut by 2 bases, the J end by 6 bases, with 11 bases between. The rearrangement joins TRBV6-5 to TRBJ2-7, with a possible D match to TRBD2 (6 bases). The clonotype comes from a man aged 25-45 years in good health. Sequencing input: naive CD8+ T cells sorted from blood. The CDR3 region is CASSYAGTSEQYF. In DNA form, the CDR3 reads TGTGCCAGCAGTTACGCCGGGACTTCCGAGCAGTACTTC.